This T cell receptor (beta chain) was found in a study of T cell repertoires in cytomegalovirus infection. V was cut by 4 bases and J by 6 bases, with 15 bases left in between. The CDR3 has 14 residues. Germline lookup yields CDR1 SGHTA and CDR2 FQGNSA. TCRdb recomputed calls from the reads with MiXCR, one row per CDR3 protein. The data show 200,000 to 300,000 distinct CDR3 sequences, with 12% to 15% seen just once and around 8.7% held by the top ten. This clonotype was detected ten times or more. Sample: PBMCs. The V call is TRBV7-2, the J call TRBJ1-2; tentative D call: TRBD1 (5 bases). The receptor comes from a human donor in good health (CMV status not recorded). Some clones in this sample may be carry-over from other donors' samples. CDR3 DNA sequence: TGTGCCAGCAGCTCCCGGGACGGTGCCCATGGCTACACCTTC. Translating it yields CASSSRDGAHGYTF.